Listed below are T cell receptor beta chains from one sample, sequenced in a study of T cell repertoires in cytomegalovirus infection. A single record per CDR3 protein comes from TCRdb applying MiXCR to the reads. Of 450,000 to 550,000 distinct CDR3 sequences listed, 16% are singletons. The specimen was CD8+ T cells from PBMCs. The source of these receptors is a human donor in good health (CMV status not recorded). Some clones in this sample may be carry-over from other donors' samples. Both conserved end residues are part of each CDR3. The size field is filled for only some rows; it gives once, few, many or a size class.

J gene,V gene,clone size,CDR3 length,CDR3 protein
TRBJ1-4,TRBV6-5,few,15,CASSPSRTGIEKLFF
TRBJ2-1,TRBV9,NA,15,CASSVADSSYNEQFF
TRBJ2-2,TRBV12-3/TRBV12-4,few,16,CASSLVGGMVTGELFF
TRBJ1-5,TRBV19,few,16,CASSPGRGTYNQPQHF
TRBJ1-1,TRBV12-3/TRBV12-4,many,16,CASRPSIEPPFVSAFF
TRBJ2-7,TRBV7-2,many,13,CASSRTDSYEQYF
TRBJ1-3,TRBV5-1,few,17,CASSLVDVADSGNTIYF
TRBJ2-3,TRBV28,NA,18,CASSLDNLREPDPDTQYF
TRBJ2-5,TRBV7-7,many,15,CASSEGQGSQETQYF
TRBJ2-5,TRBV7-9,many,11,CASSQGQDQDF
TRBJ1-2,TRBV6-1,few,15,CASSAGQDLGNGYTF
TRBJ1-6,TRBV15,NA,14,CATSRVGPPSPLHF
TRBJ2-5,TRBV27,few,15,CASSSGQVIQETQYF
TRBJ2-1,TRBV19,few,17,CASSIPHLAGFVNEQFF
TRBJ1-2,TRBV2,many,15,CASSETVAEFYGYTF
TRBJ2-7,TRBV7-8,many,14,CASSSTGADYEQYF
TRBJ2-5,TRBV6-2/TRBV6-3,many,16,CASKRASGRADETQYF
TRBJ2-7,TRBV7-8,few,17,CASSASLAGNENYEQYF
TRBJ2-7,TRBV6-6,many,16,CASSYPPGDVSYEQYF
TRBJ1-5,TRBV12-3/TRBV12-4,many,14,CASSTPGGNQPQHF
TRBJ2-3,TRBV6-1,few,12,CATNPGADTQYF
TRBJ1-1,TRBV28,NA,17,CASSSRVLRGRGTEAFF
TRBJ1-1,TRBV19,NA,16,CASSIRGSILNTEAFF
TRBJ2-1,TRBV6-5,NA,14,CASSGDGTYNEQFF
TRBJ2-3,TRBV4-1,many,17,CASSQVSTGGTADTQYF
TRBJ1-1,TRBV7-9,many,15,CASSRRQGKNTEAFF
TRBJ2-2,TRBV20-1,few,12,CSARGHTGELFF
TRBJ2-1,TRBV7-6,many,14,CASSPGESYNEQFF
TRBJ2-5,TRBV29-1,NA,10,CSVERETQYF
TRBJ2-4,TRBV6-1,NA,16,CASSDRGGLGGNIQYF
TRBJ1-3,TRBV7-9,NA,18,CASSLNPGLNIPGNTIYF
TRBJ2-3,TRBV7-6,many,15,CASSLLSGGADTQYF
TRBJ2-7,TRBV28,many,17,CASSSQSEGLHSYEQYF
TRBJ1-2,TRBV9,few,16,CASSVNSGGVGYGYTF
TRBJ2-3,TRBV12-3/TRBV12-4,many,16,CASRPFSGRGTDTQYF
TRBJ1-2,TRBV5-4,few,13,CASSPPGIYGYTF
TRBJ2-1,TRBV2,NA,13,CASRNRVYNEQFF
TRBJ2-1,TRBV27,NA,15,CASSLSGSYYNEQFF
TRBJ2-3,TRBV4-1,NA,16,CASSQAPDRRADTQYF
TRBJ2-5,TRBV27,many,14,CASSLAIMGETQYF
TRBJ2-7,TRBV7-9,many,14,CASSLDRGFYEQYF
TRBJ2-5,TRBV7-6,many,14,CASSLRQNQETQYF
TRBJ2-7,TRBV15,NA,13,CATSRVGIYEQYF
TRBJ1-1,TRBV5-6,NA,13,CASSLGVRRFAFF
TRBJ1-1,TRBV27,NA,14,CASTPVGRGTEAFF
TRBJ2-3,TRBV7-3,NA,15,CASSLSGGPVDTQYF